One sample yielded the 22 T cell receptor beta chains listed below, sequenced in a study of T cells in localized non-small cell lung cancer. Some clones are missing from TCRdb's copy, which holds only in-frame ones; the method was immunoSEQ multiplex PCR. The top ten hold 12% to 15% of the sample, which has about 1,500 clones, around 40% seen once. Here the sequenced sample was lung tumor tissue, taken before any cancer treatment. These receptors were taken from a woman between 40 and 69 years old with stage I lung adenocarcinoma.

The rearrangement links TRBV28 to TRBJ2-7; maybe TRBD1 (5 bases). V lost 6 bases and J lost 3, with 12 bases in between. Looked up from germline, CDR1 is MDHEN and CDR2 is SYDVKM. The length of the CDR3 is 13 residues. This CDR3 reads CASRRRDIYEQYF. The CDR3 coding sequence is TGTGCCAGCAGGCGCAGGGATATCTACGAGCAGTACTTC.

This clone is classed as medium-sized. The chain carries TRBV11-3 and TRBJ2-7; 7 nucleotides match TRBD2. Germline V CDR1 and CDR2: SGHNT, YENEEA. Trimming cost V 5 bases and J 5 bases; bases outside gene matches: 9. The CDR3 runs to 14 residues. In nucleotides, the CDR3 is TGTGCCAGCAGCCAGGGAGCGGGATGGGACGAGCAGTACTTC. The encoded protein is CASSQGAGWDEQYF. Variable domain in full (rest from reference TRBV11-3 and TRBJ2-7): EAGVVQSPRYKIIEKKQPVAFWCNPISGHNTLYWYLQNLGQGPELLIRYENEEAVDDSQLPKDRFSAERLKGVDSTLKIQPAELGDSAVYLCASSQGAGWDEQYFGPGTRLTVT.

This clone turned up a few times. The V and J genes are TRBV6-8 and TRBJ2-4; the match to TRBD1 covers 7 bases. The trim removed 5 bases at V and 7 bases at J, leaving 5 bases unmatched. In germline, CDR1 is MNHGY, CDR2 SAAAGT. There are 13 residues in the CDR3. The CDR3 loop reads CASSDGQVNIQYF. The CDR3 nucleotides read TGTGCCAGCAGTGATGGACAGGTTAACATTCAGTACTTC.

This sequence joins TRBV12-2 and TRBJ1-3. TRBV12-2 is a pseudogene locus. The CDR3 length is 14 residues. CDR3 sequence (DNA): TGTGCCTCTTTTCGCGGGTTTCCTGGAAACACCATATATTTT. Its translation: CASFRGFPGNTIYF.

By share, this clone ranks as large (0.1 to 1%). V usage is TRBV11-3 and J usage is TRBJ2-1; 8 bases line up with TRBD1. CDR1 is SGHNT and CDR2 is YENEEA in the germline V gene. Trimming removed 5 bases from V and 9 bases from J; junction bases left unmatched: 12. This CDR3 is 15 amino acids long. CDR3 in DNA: TGTGCCAGCAGCCGAGACAGGGGCAACTTTGGTGAGCAGTTCTTC. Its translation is CASSRDRGNFGEQFF.

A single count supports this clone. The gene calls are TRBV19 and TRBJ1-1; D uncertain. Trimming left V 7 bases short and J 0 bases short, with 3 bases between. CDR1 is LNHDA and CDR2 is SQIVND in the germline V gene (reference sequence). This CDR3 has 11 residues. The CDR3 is CASKVNTEAFF. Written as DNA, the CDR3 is TGTGCCAGTAAGGTGAACACTGAAGCTTTCTTT.

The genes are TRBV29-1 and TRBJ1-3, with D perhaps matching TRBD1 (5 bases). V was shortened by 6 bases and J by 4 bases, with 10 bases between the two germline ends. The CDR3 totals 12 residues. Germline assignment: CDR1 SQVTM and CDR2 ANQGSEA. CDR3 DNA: TGCAGCGTCAGGGTTGGGGGAAACACCATATATTTT. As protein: CSVRVGGNTIYF.

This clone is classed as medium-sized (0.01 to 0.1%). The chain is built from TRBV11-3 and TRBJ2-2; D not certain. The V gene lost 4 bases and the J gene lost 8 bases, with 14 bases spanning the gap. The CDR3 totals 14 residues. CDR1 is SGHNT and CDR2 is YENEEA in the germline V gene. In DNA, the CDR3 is TGTGCCAGCAGCTCCGGGTGGGCGTCTGGGGAGCTGTTTTTT. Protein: CASSSGWASGELFF. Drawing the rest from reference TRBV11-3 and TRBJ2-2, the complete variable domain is EAGVVQSPRYKIIEKKQPVAFWCNPISGHNTLYWYLQNLGQGPELLIRYENEEAVDDSQLPKDRFSAERLKGVDSTLKIQPAELGDSAVYLCASSSGWASGELFFGEGSRLTVL.

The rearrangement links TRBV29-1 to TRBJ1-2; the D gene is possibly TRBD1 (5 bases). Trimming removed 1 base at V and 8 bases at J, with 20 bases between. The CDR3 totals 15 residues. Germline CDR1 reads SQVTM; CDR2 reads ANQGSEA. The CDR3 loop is CSVEGRDEMSGGYTF. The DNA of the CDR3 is TGCAGCGTTGAAGGGAGGGACGAAATGTCGGGAGGCTACACCTTC.

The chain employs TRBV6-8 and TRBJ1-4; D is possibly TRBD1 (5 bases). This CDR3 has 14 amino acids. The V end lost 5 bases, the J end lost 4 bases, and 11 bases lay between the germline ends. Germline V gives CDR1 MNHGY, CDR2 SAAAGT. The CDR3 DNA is TGTGCCAGCAGTGGGGGGGAGCATAATGAAAAACTGTTTTTT. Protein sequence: CASSGGEHNEKLFF.

DNA of the CDR3: TGTGCCAGCTCGCAGGGGACAGGGGGGATGAATGAGCAGTTCTTC. Translated: CASSQGTGGMNEQFF. The chain combines TRBV18 with TRBJ2-1, with 11 bases matching TRBD1. J was trimmed by 7 bases and V by 6 bases; bases with no gene match: 8. Germline V gene sequence: CDR1 KGHSH, CDR2 LQKENI. CDR3 size: 15 residues.

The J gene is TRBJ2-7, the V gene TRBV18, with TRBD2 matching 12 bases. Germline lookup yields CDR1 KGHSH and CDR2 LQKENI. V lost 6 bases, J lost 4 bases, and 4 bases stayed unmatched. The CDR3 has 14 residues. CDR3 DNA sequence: TGTGCCAGCTCTCCCGGACTAGCGGGGTACGAGCAGTACTTC. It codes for CASSPGLAGYEQYF. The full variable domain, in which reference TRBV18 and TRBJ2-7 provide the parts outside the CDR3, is NAGVMQNPRHLVRRRGQEARLRCSPMKGHSHVYWYRQLPEEGLKFMVYLQKENIIDESGMPKERFSAEFPKEGPSILRIQQVVRGDSAAYFCASSPGLAGYEQYFGPGTRLTVT.

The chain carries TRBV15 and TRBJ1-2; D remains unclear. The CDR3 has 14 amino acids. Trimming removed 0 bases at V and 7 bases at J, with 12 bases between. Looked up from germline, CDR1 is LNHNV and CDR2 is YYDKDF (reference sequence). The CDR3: CATSRDKVSGGYTF. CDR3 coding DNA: TGTGCCACCAGCAGAGATAAGGTATCGGGTGGCTACACCTTC.

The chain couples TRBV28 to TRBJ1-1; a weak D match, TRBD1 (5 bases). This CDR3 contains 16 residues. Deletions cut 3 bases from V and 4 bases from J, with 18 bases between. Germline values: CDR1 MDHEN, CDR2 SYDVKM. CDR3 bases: TGTGCCAGCAGTTTTTTTGGTCGGGCAGGGAGCACTGAAGCTTTCTTT. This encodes CASSFFGRAGSTEAFF.

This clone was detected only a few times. The CDR3 loop is CATSGGVNEQYF. The CDR3, as DNA: TGTGCCACCAGCGGGGGGGTGAACGAGCAGTACTTC. The V call is TRBV12-5, the J call TRBJ2-7; 10 bases are shared with TRBD2. This CDR3 has 12 residues. CDR1 is LGHNT, CDR2 FRNRAP, per germline.

The CDR3 region has the DNA TGTGCCAGCAGTGAATTTGTACGTCCGGGTCCTTATGGCTACACCTTC. It specifies CASSEFVRPGPYGYTF. The chain combines TRBV25-1 with TRBJ1-2; no definite D call. The germline V gene has CDR1 MGHDK and CDR2 SYGVNS. CDR3 length: 16 residues. The V end was cut by 1 base, the J end by 5 bases, with 17 bases between.

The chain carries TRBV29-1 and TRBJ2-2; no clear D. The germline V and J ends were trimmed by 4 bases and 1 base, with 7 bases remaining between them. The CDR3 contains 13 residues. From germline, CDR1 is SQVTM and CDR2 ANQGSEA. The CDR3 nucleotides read TGCAGCGTTGCCCCAAGGAACACCGGGGAGCTGTTTTTT. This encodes CSVAPRNTGELFF.

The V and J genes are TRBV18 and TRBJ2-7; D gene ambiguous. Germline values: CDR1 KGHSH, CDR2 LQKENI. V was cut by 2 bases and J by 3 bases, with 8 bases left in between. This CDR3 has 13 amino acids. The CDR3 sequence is CASSPAKDYEQYF. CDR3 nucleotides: TGTGCCAGCTCACCAGCGAAGGACTACGAGCAGTACTTC.

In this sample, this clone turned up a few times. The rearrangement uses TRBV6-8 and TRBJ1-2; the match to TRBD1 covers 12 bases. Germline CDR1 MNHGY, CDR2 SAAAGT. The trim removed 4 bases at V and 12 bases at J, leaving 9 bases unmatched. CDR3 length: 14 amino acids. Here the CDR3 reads CASSWSGTGGSHTF. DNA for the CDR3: TGTGCCAGCAGTTGGTCCGGGACAGGGGGCAGCCACACCTTC.

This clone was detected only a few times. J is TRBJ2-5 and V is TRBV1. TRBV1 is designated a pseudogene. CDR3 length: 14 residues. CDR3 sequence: CASSPGRYQETQYF. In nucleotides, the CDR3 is TGCGCCAGCAGCCCGGGCCGGTACCAAGAGACCCAGTACTTC.

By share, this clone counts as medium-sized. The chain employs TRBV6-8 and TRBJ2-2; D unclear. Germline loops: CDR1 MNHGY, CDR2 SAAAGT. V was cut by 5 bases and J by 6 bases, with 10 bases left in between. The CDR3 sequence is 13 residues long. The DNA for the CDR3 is TGTGCCAGCAGTGACGATGAGGCCGGGGAGCTGTTTTTT. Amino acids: CASSDDEAGELFF.

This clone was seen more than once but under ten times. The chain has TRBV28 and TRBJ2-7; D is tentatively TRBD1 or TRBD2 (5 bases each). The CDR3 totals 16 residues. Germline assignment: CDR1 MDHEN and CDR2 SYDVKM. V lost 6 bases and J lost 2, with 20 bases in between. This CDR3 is CASRGASGTEAYEQYF. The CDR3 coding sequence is TGTGCCAGCAGAGGAGCGTCCGGGACGGAAGCCTACGAGCAGTACTTC.